This paragraph reports one T cell receptor beta chain. Antigen specificity is unknown. The data were obtained in a study of Ad26.COV2.S vaccination and SARS-CoV-2 variants. Study summary: Intramuscular Ad26.COV2.S doses were given once or twice, 56 days apart.

Measured with immunoSEQ multiplex PCR; TCRdb has only the in-frame clones, and not every one. The sample comprises roughly 300,000 clones, less than 90% of which are singletons, and over 8.5% rests with the top ten. Treatment given: over 15 received Ad26.COV2.S at low or high dose, single or two shots; five or six received placebo; per-sample allocation not given. The samples date from day 63 after the first vaccine or placebo injection. V was cut by 1 base and J by 1 base, with 13 bases left in between. Germline CDR1 reads SGHVS; CDR2 reads FQNEAQ. This CDR3 has 16 amino acids. Study results and limitations: Post-vaccination breadth of spike-specific CD8+ and CD4+ T cell responses was reportedly substantial. Possible underestimation of total T cell responses by the TCR breadth and depth analyses was noted.

This clonotype originated in a person between 18 and 65 years old who received the Ad26.COV2.S COVID-19 vaccine or a placebo. V gene TRBV7-8 combines with J gene TRBJ1-1; D gene uncertain. The sequencing here drew on peripheral blood, taken in a trial of Ad26.COV2.S vaccine versus placebo. For the CDR3, the DNA is TGTGCCAGCAGCTTAGTGGGCACCTCAGGGAACACTGAAGCTTTCTTT. This gives the protein CASSLVGTSGNTEAFF.